These 32 T cell receptor beta chains originate from one sample sequenced in a study of cytomegalovirus exposure and HLA in healthy donors (TCRdb year 2017). Library preparation was by the immunoSEQ multiplex PCR assay. For the multiplex PCR, a mixture combining 60 forward primers for TCR Vbeta segments and 13 reverse primers for TCR Jbeta segments was used. TCRdb provides this immuneACCESS table in a form limited to in-frame rearrangements. Some clones are lacking; in checked studies, under half of them reflect an unresolved V gene, and why the rest are absent is not known. Counted in this sample were 150,000 to 200,000 clones; 87% of them appeared once. The ten largest clones add up to under 1.2% of the sample. Sequenced input: PBMCs. The source of these receptors is a boy under 10 years old in good health and CMV-seronegative.

The rearrangement links TRBV7-6 to TRBJ1-1; D is ambiguous. V was clipped by 2 bases and J by 2 bases, with 6 bases between them. The CDR3 spans 13 residues. CDR1 is SGHVS and CDR2 is FNYEAQ in the germline V gene. CDR3 sequence: CASSLNSNTEAFF. The CDR3 DNA sequence: TGTGCCAGCAGCTTAAATTCTAACACTGAAGCTTTCTTT. Combining the CDR3 with reference TRBV7-6 and TRBJ1-1 gives the whole variable domain GAGVSQSPRYKVTKRGQDVALRCDPISGHVSLYWYRQALGQGPEFLTYFNYEAQQDKSGLPNDRFSAERPEGSISTLTIQRTEQRDSAMYRCASSLNSNTEAFFGQGTRLTVV.

The V gene is TRBV28, the J gene TRBJ1-4, with a possible D match to TRBD1 (5 bases). Trimming pared 2 bases from V and 5 bases from J, leaving 12 bases between. The CDR3 contains 15 residues. CDR1 and CDR2 (germline): MDHEN, SYDVKM. The CDR3 loop reads CASSLTRAENEKLFF. The CDR3 coding sequence is TGTGCCAGCAGTTTAACCAGGGCTGAGAATGAAAAACTGTTTTTT.

Only one count was recorded for this clone. The chain employs TRBV5-1 and TRBJ2-1; 8 positions agree with TRBD2. The CDR3 totals 17 residues. The ends lost 4 bases at V and 0 bases at J; junction bases unmatched: 9. CDR1 SGHRS and CDR2 YFSETQ come from the germline V gene. The CDR3 region is CASSISGGVSSYNEQFF. The DNA of the CDR3 is TGCGCCAGCAGCATATCCGGGGGGGTTAGCTCCTACAATGAGCAGTTCTTC.

This chain links TRBV9 with TRBJ1-5, with a weak D call TRBD1 (6 bases). V lost 3 bases and J lost 3, with 10 bases in between. The CDR3 contains 14 residues. Germline CDR1 and CDR2: SGDLS and YYNGEE. The CDR3 protein is CASSATGSNQPQHF. The DNA for the CDR3 is TGTGCCAGCAGCGCCACAGGGTCCAATCAGCCCCAGCATTTT. The full variable domain, rest sourced from reference TRBV9 and TRBJ1-5, is DSGVTQTPKHLITATGQRVTLRCSPRSGDLSVYWYQQSLDQGLQFLIQYYNGEERAKGNILERFSAQQFPDLHSELNLSSLELGDSALYFCASSATGSNQPQHFGDGTRLSIL.

The chain employs TRBV7-3 and TRBJ2-1, with TRBD2 matching over 8 bases. Germline CDR1 is SGHTA and CDR2 is FQGTGA. The V segment lost 4 bases and the J segment 4 bases; nucleotides outside the gene matches: 6. CDR3 length equals 15 residues. The CDR3 protein is CASSSAGVIYNEQFF. DNA of the CDR3: TGTGCCAGCAGCTCAGCGGGGGTAATTTACAATGAGCAGTTCTTC.

The chain recombines TRBV27 with TRBJ1-2; tentatively, D is TRBD1 (5 bases). V was pared by 5 bases and J by 1 base, with 11 bases between. Germline CDR1 MNHEY, CDR2 SMNVEV (reference sequence). The CDR3 spans 14 residues. In DNA, the CDR3 is TGTGCCAGCAGTCCCCGGGGGGTTAACTATGGCTACACCTTC. Protein: CASSPRGVNYGYTF.

The genes are TRBV20-1 and TRBJ2-7; tentatively, D is TRBD1 (6 bases). The CDR3 totals 11 residues. V shed 0 bases and J shed 12 bases, with 12 bases lying between them. The germline V gene has CDR1 DFQATT and CDR2 SNEGSKA (reference sequence). The CDR3 nucleotides read TGCAGTGCTAGAGAAGAGGGACAAGTGTACTTC. It translates to CSAREEGQVYF.

About this clone itself: One end of the junction is discordant with germline, which a read error may explain. The chain employs TRBV7-9 and TRBJ2-7, with D perhaps matching TRBD1 (5 bases). Germline V gene sequence: CDR1 SEHNR, CDR2 FQNEAQ (reference sequence). This CDR3 is built from 14 residues. DNA of the CDR3: TGTGCCAGCAGCTTAGAAGGGGTACCCTACGGGCAGTACTTC. It translates to CASSLEGVPYGQYF.

The V call is TRBV6-5, the J call TRBJ2-1; D is undetermined. In germline, CDR1 is MNHEY, CDR2 SVGAGI. The V end was cut by 2 bases, the J end by 5 bases, with 7 bases between. CDR3 length: 13 amino acids. The CDR3 DNA reads TGTGCCAGCAGTTACGGCACAAACAATGAGCAGTTCTTC. Translating gives CASSYGTNNEQFF.

Only a few counts were recorded for this clone. The V call is TRBV4-1, the J call TRBJ2-1; 9 nucleotides agree with TRBD2. The junction had 12 bases not matched to a gene; V was cut back by 2 bases and J by 4 bases. Germline assignment: CDR1 MGHRA and CDR2 YSYEKL. CDR3 size: 18 residues. The CDR3 loop is CASSQPIMGLADYNEQFF. DNA of the CDR3: TGCGCCAGCAGCCAACCCATTATGGGACTAGCAGATTACAATGAGCAGTTCTTC.

This clone was seen only once. The chain recombines TRBV12-5 with TRBJ1-5, with TRBD1 matching 11 bases. CDR1 and CDR2 (germline): LGHNT, FRNRAP. CDR3 size: 18 residues. Unmatched junction bases numbered 7, after V lost 1 base and J lost 2 bases. This CDR3 is CASGLARDRGDGNQPQHF. The CDR3 DNA sequence: TGTGCTAGTGGTTTGGCCCGGGACAGGGGGGATGGCAATCAGCCCCAGCATTTT.

The chain has TRBV7-9 and TRBJ1-5; maybe TRBD1 (5 bases). The V end lost 5 bases, the J end lost 0 bases, and 11 bases lay between the germline ends. The CDR3 loop spans 15 amino acids. The V gene's germline CDR1 is SEHNR and CDR2 FQNEAQ (reference sequence). Here the CDR3 DNA reads TGTGCCAGCAGCCTGACAGCAGATAGCAATCAGCCCCAGCATTTT. Protein: CASSLTADSNQPQHF.

This chain links TRBV5-1 with TRBJ2-5, with TRBD2 matching over 10 bases. This CDR3 is built from 17 residues. With 2 bases clipped from V and 5 bases from J, the junction kept 12 bases outside the gene matches. CDR1 is SGHRS and CDR2 is YFSETQ in the germline V gene. CDR3 in DNA: TGCGCCAGCAGCTTAGGACTAGCGGCCCTCCCAGCGGAGACCCAGTACTTC. Translation gives CASSLGLAALPAETQYF.

CDR3 in amino acids: CASSPPQETQYF. In DNA, the CDR3 is TGTGCCAGCAGCCCCCCTCAAGAGACCCAGTACTTC. The V and J genes are TRBV7-9 and TRBJ2-5; D gene uncertain. CDR3 length equals 12 residues. Germline V lookup: CDR1 SEHNR, CDR2 FQNEAQ (reference sequence). V lost 5 bases to trimming and J lost 2 bases, with 6 bases between them.

This chain connects TRBV4-1 to TRBJ2-5; D is possibly TRBD1 (6 bases). The end of the DNA is better explained by TRBJ2-7, so the J call may be wrong. Per the germline V gene, CDR1 is MGHRA and CDR2 is YSYEKL. This CDR3 spans 14 amino acids. This CDR3 reads CASSLGTLAYEQYF. Here the CDR3 DNA reads TGCGCCAGCAGCCTCGGGACACTTGCCTACGAGCAGTACTTC.

This clone was observed a single time. J is TRBJ1-2 and V is TRBV2; TRBD1 agrees at 7 bases. This CDR3 spans 13 amino acids. The germline V gene has CDR1 SNHLY and CDR2 FYNNEI. With 7 bases clipped from V and 6 bases from J, the junction kept 8 bases outside the gene matches. The chain's CDR3 is CASKGAASDGYTF. The CDR3 DNA follows: TGTGCCAGCAAGGGGGCAGCCTCAGATGGCTACACCTTC.

The rearrangement uses TRBV15 and TRBJ1-2; 8 bases agree with TRBD1. The germline gives CDR1 LNHNV, CDR2 YYDKDF (reference sequence). The CDR3 sequence is 13 residues long. V shed 4 bases, J shed 12 bases, and the junction held 10 bases outside the gene matches. For the CDR3, the DNA is TGTGCCACCAGCATGGGCCGGACAGGGATCCACACCTTC. The encoded protein is CATSMGRTGIHTF.

The chain couples TRBV4-1 to TRBJ2-2, with D possibly TRBD2 on 7 matching bases. CDR1 MGHRA and CDR2 YSYEKL come from the germline V gene. The CDR3 length is 17 residues. Trimming cost V 1 base and J 7 bases, with 19 bases left between them. The CDR3 loop is CASSQGARGGRGGELFF. The CDR3 nucleotides are TGCGCCAGCAGCCAAGGTGCTAGGGGGGGCCGTGGCGGGGAGCTGTTTTTT.

The chain uses TRBV21-1 and TRBJ2-1; TRBD2 was called by the table and not checked on the DNA. TRBV21-1 is recorded as a pseudogene. The length of the CDR3 is 17 residues. Here the CDR3 DNA reads TGTGCCAGCAGCCCGACCCACGGGAACGGGAGACACAATGAGCAGTTCTTC. It is translated as CASSPTHGNGRHNEQFF.

CDR3 sequence (DNA): TGTGCTATACTACAACAGGGGGGGTCGAATGAGCAGTTCTTC. Its protein product is CAILQQGGSNEQFF. The chain carries TRBV28 and TRBJ2-1, with D perhaps TRBD1 (8 bases). The CDR3 is made up of 14 amino acids. Germline V gene sequence: CDR1 MDHEN, CDR2 SYDVKM. The whole variable domain, remainder taken from reference TRBV28 and TRBJ2-1, is DVKVTQSSRYLVKRTGEKVFLECVQDMDHENMFWYRQDPGLGLRLIYFSYDVKMKEKGDIPEGYSVSREKKERFSLILESASTNQTSMYLCAILQQGGSNEQFFGPGTRLTVL.

This clone has more than one count but fewer than ten. The rearrangement uses TRBV7-3 and TRBJ2-7; perhaps TRBD2 as D (6 bases). The V gene lost 5 bases and the J gene lost 7 bases, with 18 bases spanning the gap. The CDR3 consists of 14 residues. Germline-derived CDR1 and CDR2 are SGHTA and FQGTGA. This chain's CDR3 is CASSLGLSGEEQYF. CDR3 nucleotides: TGTGCCAGCAGCCTGGGCCTCTCGGGGGAGGAGCAGTACTTC.

This chain joins TRBV13 and TRBJ1-5; TRBD1 aligns across 7 bases. V was pared by 6 bases and J by 4 bases, with 6 bases of the junction left unmatched. Germline V gene sequence: CDR1 PRHDT, CDR2 FYEKMQ (reference sequence). The CDR3 is made up of 14 amino acids. In nucleotides, the CDR3 is TGTGCCAGCAGGCGTTCGACAGGGAATCAGCCCCAGCATTTT. Protein product: CASRRSTGNQPQHF. The whole variable domain, filled in from reference TRBV13 and TRBJ1-5, reads AAGVIQSPRHLIKEKRETATLKCYPIPRHDTVYWYQQGPGQDPQFLISFYEKMQSDKGSIPDRFSAQQFSDYHSELNMSSLELGDSALYFCASRRSTGNQPQHFGDGTRLSIL.

The genes are TRBV6-5 and TRBJ2-1; 8 positions agree with TRBD2. This CDR3 has 16 residues. The trim removed 0 bases at V and 11 bases at J, leaving 12 bases unmatched. CDR1 is MNHEY, CDR2 SVGAGI, per germline. CDR3 DNA sequence: TGTGCCAGCAGTTACTCGAGCGGGAGTAGTCGGAGGCAGCAGTTCTTC. Its translation: CASSYSSGSSRRQQFF.

J is TRBJ2-7 and V is TRBV2; D may be TRBD2 (6 bases). There are 13 residues in the CDR3. The V end lost 7 bases, the J end lost 1 base, and 11 bases lay between the germline ends. Germline assignment: CDR1 SNHLY and CDR2 FYNNEI. CDR3 residues: CASTGGTSYEQYF. CDR3 bases: TGTGCCAGCACCGGCGGGACTTCCTACGAGCAGTACTTC.

This clone was observed a handful of times. The rearrangement joins TRBV6-1 to TRBJ1-5, with D hard to call. Trimming pared 6 bases from V and 3 bases from J, leaving 12 bases between. Germline lookup yields CDR1 MNHNS and CDR2 SASEGT. This CDR3 has 14 amino acids. CDR3 loop: CASSNVRDNQPQHF. The CDR3 bases are TGTGCCAGCAGCAACGTGAGGGACAATCAGCCCCAGCATTTT.

The chain couples TRBV7-9 to TRBJ1-4; possible D gene TRBD1, 6 bases. With 6 bases removed from V and 6 bases from J, the gap between germline ends came to 20 bases. Per germline, CDR1 SEHNR and CDR2 FQNEAQ (reference sequence). This CDR3 contains 16 residues. DNA for the CDR3: TGTGCCAGCAGTGGAACCCCGGGGGGGGCCTATGAAAAACTGTTTTTT. Residues: CASSGTPGGAYEKLFF.

The chain uses TRBV5-1 and TRBJ2-3; 9 nucleotides match TRBD2. The CDR3 contains 16 residues. Germline V lookup: CDR1 SGHRS, CDR2 YFSETQ. V shed 4 bases, J shed 4 bases, and the junction held 10 bases outside the gene matches. The CDR3 spells CASSAAAGGAPDTQYF. For the CDR3, the DNA is TGCGCCAGCAGCGCGGCGGCGGGGGGGGCCCCAGATACGCAGTATTTT.

This chain links TRBV28 with TRBJ2-3, with 7 bases fitting TRBD2. J lost 2 bases, V lost 8 bases, and 1 base had no gene match. CDR1 and CDR2 from the germline V gene are MDHEN and SYDVKM. The CDR3 is made up of 12 amino acids. DNA of the CDR3: TGTGCCAGCGGACTAGTCACAGATACGCAGTATTTT. It encodes CASGLVTDTQYF.

The chain combines TRBV6-1 with TRBJ2-3, with 7 positions matching TRBD1. The CDR3 is 15 residues long. Trimming took 5 bases from V and 2 from J; bases not matched to a gene: 7. Germline V gene sequence: CDR1 MNHNS, CDR2 SASEGT. Here the CDR3 reads CASSLQGPPTDTQYF. The CDR3 DNA reads as TGTGCCAGCAGTTTACAGGGGCCCCCCACAGATACGCAGTATTTT.

A remark on this clone: Other DNA sequences from this sample encode an identical CDR3 as well. J is TRBJ2-7 and V is TRBV9; D may be TRBD1 (5 bases). V was clipped by 4 bases and J by 1 base, with 9 bases between them. The V gene's germline CDR1 is SGDLS and CDR2 YYNGEE. The CDR3 consists of 13 residues. This CDR3 is CASSPQGSYEQYF. The CDR3 nucleotides are TGTGCCAGCAGCCCGCAGGGTTCCTACGAGCAGTACTTC.

The chain combines TRBV21-1 with TRBJ1-5; the DNA was not used to check the table's D call, TRBD1. TRBV21-1 is shown as a pseudogene. CDR3 length equals 14 residues. For the CDR3, the DNA is TGTGCCAGCGGTTCAGGGGATAGCAATCAGCCCCAGCATTTT. Translating gives CASGSGDSNQPQHF.

The chain recombines TRBV5-6 with TRBJ2-5, with 7 positions matching TRBD1. V was pared by 6 bases and J by 4 bases, with 9 bases of the junction left unmatched. CDR3 length equals 14 residues. CDR1 is SGHDT, CDR2 YYEEEE, per germline. CDR3 sequence: CASINRDSIETQYF. CDR3 DNA: TGTGCCAGCATAAATCGGGACAGTATAGAGACCCAGTACTTC.